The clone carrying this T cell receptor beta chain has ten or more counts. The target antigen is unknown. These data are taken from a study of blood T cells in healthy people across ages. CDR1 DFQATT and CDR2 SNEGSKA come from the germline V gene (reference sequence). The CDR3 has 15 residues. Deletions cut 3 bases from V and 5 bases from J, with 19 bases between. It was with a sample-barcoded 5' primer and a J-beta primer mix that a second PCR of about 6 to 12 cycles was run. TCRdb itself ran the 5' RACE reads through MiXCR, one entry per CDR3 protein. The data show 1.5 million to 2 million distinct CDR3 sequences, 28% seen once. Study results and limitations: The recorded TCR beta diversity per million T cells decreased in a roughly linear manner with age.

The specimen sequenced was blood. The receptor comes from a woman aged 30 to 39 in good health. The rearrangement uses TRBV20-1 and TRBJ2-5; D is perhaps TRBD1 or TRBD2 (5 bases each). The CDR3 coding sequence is TGCAGTGCTAGGAGGGGCAGCGACCCAGGGGAGACCCAGTACTTC. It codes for CSARRGSDPGETQYF.